This paragraph reports one T cell receptor (beta chain). The sample is drawn from a study of blood T cell repertoires in COVID-19. Overall study: COVID-19 samples collected from the United States, Italy and Spain covered acute and convalescent phases. PBMCs, B-cell-depleted T cells, or T cells were the source of the cDNA or gDNA that made up the material.

Germline lookup yields CDR1 SGHAT and CDR2 FQNNGV. Trimming cost V 3 bases and J 2 bases, with 13 bases left between them. The CDR3 is 15 amino acids. Original methodology: Reference gene primers were amplified, and this amplification served to estimate nucleated cell counts. Data came from immunoSEQ multiplex PCR; TCRdb stores just in-frame clones and leaves some out. Clone size and V and J calls were adopted from that table, with D and trimming inferred from the DNA. The sample consists of fewer than 250,000 clones, roughly four fifths of them appearing once. Sequenced: peripheral blood. This clonotype was sampled from a woman aged 40 to 55 with acute or convalescent COVID-19. This chain joins TRBV11-2 and TRBJ1-1, with D perhaps TRBD1 (5 bases). The CDR3 bases are TGTGCCAGCAGCTTGGGGAGGGGCAGAAACACTGAAGCTTTCTTT. Residues: CASSLGRGRNTEAFF.